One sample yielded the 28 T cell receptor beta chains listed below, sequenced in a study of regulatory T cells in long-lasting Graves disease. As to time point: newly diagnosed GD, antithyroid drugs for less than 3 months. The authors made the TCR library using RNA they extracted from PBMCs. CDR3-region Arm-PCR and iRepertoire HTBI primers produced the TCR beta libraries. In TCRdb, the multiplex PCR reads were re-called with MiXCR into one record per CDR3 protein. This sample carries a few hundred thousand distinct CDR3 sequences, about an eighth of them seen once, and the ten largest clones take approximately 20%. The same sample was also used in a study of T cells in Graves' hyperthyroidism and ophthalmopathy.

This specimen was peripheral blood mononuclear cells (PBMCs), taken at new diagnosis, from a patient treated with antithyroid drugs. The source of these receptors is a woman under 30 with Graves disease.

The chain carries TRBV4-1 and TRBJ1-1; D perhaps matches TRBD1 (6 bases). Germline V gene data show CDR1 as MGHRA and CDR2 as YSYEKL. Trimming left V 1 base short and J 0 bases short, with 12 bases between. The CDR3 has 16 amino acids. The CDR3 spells CASSQAGGSLNTEAFF. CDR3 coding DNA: TGCGCCAGCAGCCAAGCTGGGGGCAGTCTGAACACTGAAGCTTTCTTT.

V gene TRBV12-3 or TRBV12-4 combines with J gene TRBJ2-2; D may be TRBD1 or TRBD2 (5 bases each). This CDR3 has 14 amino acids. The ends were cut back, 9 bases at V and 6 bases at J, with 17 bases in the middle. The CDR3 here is CASWGPLPAGELFF. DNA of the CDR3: TGTGCCAGTTGGGGACCCCTCCCCGCCGGGGAGCTGTTTTTT.

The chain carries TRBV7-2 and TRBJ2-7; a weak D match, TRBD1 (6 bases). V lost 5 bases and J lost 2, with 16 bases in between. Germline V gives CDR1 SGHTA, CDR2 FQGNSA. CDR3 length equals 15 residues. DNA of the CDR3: TGTGCCAGCAGCCCGGACAGATGGGACACCTACGAGCAGTACTTC. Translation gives CASSPDRWDTYEQYF. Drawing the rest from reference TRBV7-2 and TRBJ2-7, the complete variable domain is GAGVSQSPSNKVTEKGKDVELRCDPISGHTALYWYRQSLGQGLEFLIYFQGNSAPDKSGLPSDRFSAERTGGSVSTLTIQRTQQEDSAVYLCASSPDRWDTYEQYFGPGTRLTVT.

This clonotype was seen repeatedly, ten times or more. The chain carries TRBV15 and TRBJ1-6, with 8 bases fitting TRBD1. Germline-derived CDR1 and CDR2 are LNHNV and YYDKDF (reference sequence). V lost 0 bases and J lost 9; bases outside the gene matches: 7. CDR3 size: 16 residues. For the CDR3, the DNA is TGTGCCACCAGCAGAGAAAGAGGACAGGGTGGTTCACCCCTCCACTTT. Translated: CATSRERGQGGSPLHF.

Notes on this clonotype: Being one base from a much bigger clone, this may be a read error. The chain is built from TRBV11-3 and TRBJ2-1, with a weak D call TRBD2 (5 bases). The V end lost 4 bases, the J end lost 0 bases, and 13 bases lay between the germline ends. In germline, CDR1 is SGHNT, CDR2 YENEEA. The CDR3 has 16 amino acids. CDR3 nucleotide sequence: TGTGCCAGCAGCTCAGCGGACGGGTCCTCCTACAATGAGCAGTTCTTC. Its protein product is CASSSADGSSYNEQFF.

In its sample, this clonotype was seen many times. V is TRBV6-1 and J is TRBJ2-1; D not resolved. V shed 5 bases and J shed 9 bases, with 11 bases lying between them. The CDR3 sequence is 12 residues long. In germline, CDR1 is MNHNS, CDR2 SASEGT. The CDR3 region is CASSIGPVEQFF. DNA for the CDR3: TGTGCCAGCAGTATTGGCCCAGTTGAGCAGTTCTTC.

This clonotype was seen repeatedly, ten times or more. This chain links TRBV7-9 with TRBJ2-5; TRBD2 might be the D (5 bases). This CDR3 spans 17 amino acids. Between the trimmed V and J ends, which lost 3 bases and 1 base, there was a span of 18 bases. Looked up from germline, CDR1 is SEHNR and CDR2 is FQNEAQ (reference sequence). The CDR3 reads CASSFLEGSLVQETQYF. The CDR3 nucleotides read TGTGCCAGCAGCTTCCTAGAGGGCTCGTTGGTCCAAGAGACCCAGTACTTC.

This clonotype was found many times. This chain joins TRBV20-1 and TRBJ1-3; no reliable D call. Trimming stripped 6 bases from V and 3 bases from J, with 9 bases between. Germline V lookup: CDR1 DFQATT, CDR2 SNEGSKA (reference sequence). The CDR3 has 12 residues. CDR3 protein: CSAPGVGNTIYF. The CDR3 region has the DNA TGCAGTGCCCCAGGAGTTGGAAACACCATATATTTT.

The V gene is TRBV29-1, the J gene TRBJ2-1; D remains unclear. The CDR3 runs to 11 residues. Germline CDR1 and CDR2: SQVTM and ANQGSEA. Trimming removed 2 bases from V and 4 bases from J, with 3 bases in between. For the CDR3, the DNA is TGCAGCGTTGAATCGTACAATGAGCAGTTCTTC. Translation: CSVESYNEQFF.

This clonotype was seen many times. CDR3 protein: CARQGYQTQYF. For the CDR3, the DNA is TGTGCCAGACAGGGTTACCAGACCCAGTACTTC. The rearrangement joins TRBV2 to TRBJ2-5; D is perhaps TRBD1 (6 bases). Trimming removed 9 bases from V and 6 bases from J, with 11 bases in between. The CDR3 is made up of 11 amino acids. Germline V lookup: CDR1 SNHLY, CDR2 FYNNEI.

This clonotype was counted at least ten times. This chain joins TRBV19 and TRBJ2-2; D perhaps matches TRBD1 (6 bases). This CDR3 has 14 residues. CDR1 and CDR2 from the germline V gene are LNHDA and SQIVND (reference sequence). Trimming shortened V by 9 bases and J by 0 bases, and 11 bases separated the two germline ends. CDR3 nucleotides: TGTGCCAGAGAGACAGGAACGAACACCGGGGAGCTGTTTTTT. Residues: CARETGTNTGELFF.

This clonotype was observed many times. Here the CDR3 reads CASSLMAQGANVLTF. The CDR3 DNA is TGTGCCAGCAGTTTAATGGCCCAGGGAGCCAACGTCCTGACTTTC. The chain combines TRBV27 with TRBJ2-6; D might be TRBD1 (5 bases). The CDR3 is 15 residues long. The germline CDR1 and CDR2 sequences are MNHEY and SMNVEV (reference sequence). Trimming took 2 bases from V and 7 from J, leaving 12 bases between them.

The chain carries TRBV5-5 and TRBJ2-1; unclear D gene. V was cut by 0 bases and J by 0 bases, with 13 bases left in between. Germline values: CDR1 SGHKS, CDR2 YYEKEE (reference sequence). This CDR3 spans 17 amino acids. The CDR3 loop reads CASSLESAAISYNEQFF. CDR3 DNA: TGTGCCAGCAGCTTGGAATCCGCGGCCATCTCCTACAATGAGCAGTTCTTC.

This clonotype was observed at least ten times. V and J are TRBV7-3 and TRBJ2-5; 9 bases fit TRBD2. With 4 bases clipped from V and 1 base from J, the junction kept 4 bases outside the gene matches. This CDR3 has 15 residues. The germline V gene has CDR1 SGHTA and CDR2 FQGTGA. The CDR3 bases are TGTGCCAGCAGCTACGGACTAGCGCTCCAAGAGACCCAGTACTTC. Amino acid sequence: CASSYGLALQETQYF.

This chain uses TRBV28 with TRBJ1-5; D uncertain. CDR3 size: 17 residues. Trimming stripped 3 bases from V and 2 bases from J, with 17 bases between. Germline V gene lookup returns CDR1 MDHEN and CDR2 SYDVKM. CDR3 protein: CASSFRSFKKGNQPQHF. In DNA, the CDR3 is TGTGCCAGCAGTTTTCGGTCGTTCAAGAAGGGCAATCAGCCCCAGCATTTT.

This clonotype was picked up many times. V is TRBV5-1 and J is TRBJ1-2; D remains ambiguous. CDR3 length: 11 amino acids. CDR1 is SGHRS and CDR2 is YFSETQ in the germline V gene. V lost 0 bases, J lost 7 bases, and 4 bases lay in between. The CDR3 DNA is TGCGCCAGCAGCTTGGACGCTGGCTACACCTTC. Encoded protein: CASSLDAGYTF.

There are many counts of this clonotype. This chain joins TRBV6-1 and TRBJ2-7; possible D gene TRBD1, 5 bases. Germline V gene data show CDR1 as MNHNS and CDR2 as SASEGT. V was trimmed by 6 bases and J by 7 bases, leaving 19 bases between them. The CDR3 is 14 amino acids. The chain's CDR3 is CASRRDRSETEQYV. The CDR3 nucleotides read TGTGCCAGCAGGCGAGACAGATCGGAGACGGAGCAGTACGTC.

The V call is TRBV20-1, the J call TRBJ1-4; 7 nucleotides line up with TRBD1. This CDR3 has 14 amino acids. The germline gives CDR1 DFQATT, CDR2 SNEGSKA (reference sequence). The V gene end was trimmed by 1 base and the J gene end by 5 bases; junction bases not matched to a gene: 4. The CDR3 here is CSARGGTANEKLFF. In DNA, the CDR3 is TGCAGTGCTAGAGGCGGGACAGCAAATGAAAAACTGTTTTTT.

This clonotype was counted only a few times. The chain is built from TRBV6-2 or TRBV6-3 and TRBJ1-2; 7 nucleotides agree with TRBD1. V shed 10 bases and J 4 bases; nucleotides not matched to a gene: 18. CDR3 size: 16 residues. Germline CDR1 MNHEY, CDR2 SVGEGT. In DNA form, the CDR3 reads TGTGCCATCATGGGACAGAGACTTTTGCGCTGCTATGGCTACACCTTC. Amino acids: CAIMGQRLLRCYGYTF.

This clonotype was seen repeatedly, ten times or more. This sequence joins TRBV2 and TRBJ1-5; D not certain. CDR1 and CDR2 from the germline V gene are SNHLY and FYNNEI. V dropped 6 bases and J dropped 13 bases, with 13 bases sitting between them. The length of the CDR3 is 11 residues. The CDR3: CASRDPGPQHF. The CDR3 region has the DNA TGTGCCAGCAGGGATCCGGGTCCTCAGCATTTT.

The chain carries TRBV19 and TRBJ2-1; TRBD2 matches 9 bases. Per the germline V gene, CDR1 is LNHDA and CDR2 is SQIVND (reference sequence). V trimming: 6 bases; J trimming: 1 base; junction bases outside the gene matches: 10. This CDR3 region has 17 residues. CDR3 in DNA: TGTGCCAGTAGAACCCGTCTAGCGGGGCGATCCTACAATGAGCAGTTCTTC. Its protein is CASRTRLAGRSYNEQFF.

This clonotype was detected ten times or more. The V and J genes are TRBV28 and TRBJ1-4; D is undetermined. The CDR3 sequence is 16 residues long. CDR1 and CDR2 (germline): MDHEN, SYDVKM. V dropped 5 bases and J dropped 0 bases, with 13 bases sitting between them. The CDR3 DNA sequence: TGTGCCAGCAGTACCTCAAGGGCAGCAACTAATGAAAAACTGTTTTTT. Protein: CASSTSRAATNEKLFF. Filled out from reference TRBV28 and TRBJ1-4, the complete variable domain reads DVKVTQSSRYLVKRTGEKVFLECVQDMDHENMFWYRQDPGLGLRLIYFSYDVKMKEKGDIPEGYSVSREKKERFSLILESASTNQTSMYLCASSTSRAATNEKLFFGSGTQLSVL.

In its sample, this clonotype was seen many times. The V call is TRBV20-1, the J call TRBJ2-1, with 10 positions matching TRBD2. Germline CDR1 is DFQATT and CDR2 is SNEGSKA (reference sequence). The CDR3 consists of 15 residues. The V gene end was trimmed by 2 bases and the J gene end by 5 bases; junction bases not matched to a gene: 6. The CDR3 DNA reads TGCAGTGCTAGAAAAGCGGGGGGGCTAGACAATGAGCAGTTCTTC. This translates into CSARKAGGLDNEQFF.

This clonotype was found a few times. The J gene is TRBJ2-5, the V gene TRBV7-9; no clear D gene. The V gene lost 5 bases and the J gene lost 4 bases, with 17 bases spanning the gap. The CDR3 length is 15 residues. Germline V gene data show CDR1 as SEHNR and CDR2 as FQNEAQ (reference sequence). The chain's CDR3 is CASSHSAGRRETQYF. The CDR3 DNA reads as TGTGCCAGCAGCCACTCGGCAGGCAGACGAGAGACCCAGTACTTC.

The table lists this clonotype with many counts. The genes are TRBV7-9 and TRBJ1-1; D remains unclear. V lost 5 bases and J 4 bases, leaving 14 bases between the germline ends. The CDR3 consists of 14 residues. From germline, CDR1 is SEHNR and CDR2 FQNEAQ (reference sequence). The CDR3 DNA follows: TGTGCCAGCAGCCCAACAGATATCGGCACTGAAGCTTTCTTT. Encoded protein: CASSPTDIGTEAFF.

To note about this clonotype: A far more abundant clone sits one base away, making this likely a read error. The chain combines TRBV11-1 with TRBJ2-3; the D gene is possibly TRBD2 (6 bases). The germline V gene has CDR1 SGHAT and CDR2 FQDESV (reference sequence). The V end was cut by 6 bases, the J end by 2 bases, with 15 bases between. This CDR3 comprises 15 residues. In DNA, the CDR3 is TGTGCCAGCAGTTCACTAGCCGGGAACACAGATACGCAGTATTTT. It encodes CASSSLAGNTDTQYF.

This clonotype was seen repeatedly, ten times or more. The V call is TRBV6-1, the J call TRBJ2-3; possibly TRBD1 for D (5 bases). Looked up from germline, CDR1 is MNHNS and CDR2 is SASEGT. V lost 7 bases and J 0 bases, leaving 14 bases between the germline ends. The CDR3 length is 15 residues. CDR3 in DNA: TGTGCCAGCACCCCGACAGCAGGTAGCACAGATACGCAGTATTTT. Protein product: CASTPTAGSTDTQYF.

CDR3 residues: CAWRKTSGRVVAGELFF. CDR3 bases: TGTGCCTGGAGAAAGACTAGCGGGAGGGTTGTCGCCGGGGAGCTGTTTTTT. The genes are TRBV30 and TRBJ2-2, with TRBD2 matching over 14 bases. After removal of 3 bases from V and 6 bases from J, the junction contained 9 bases not matched to a gene. CDR1 GTSNPN and CDR2 SVGIG come from the germline V gene (reference sequence). The CDR3 totals 17 residues.